What follows are 2 T cell receptor beta chains derived from one specimen sequenced in a study of T cells in Graves' hyperthyroidism and ophthalmopathy. Using RNA transcripts as the source, TCR beta CDR3 regions were amplified. First-round RT-PCR with HTBI primers amplified the TCR CDR3 region. TCRdb recomputed calls from the multiplex PCR reads with MiXCR, one row per CDR3 protein. The sample lists about 280,000 distinct CDR3 sequences, about 25% occurring once. Sample: blood. These receptors all come from a man aged 35-49 years with Graves' hyperthyroidism that later progressed to Graves' ophthalmopathy.

This clonotype was counted a single time. Here the CDR3 DNA reads TGTGCCAGTAGTATAGGGGGCGCAGCGTCTGGCTACACCTTC. Its protein is CASSIGGAASGYTF. The chain combines TRBV19 with TRBJ1-2; a weak D match, TRBD1 (5 bases). With 1 base removed from V and 7 bases from J, the gap between germline ends came to 13 bases. Germline V gene sequence: CDR1 LNHDA, CDR2 SQIVND (reference sequence). The CDR3 is made up of 14 amino acids.

The rearrangement uses TRBV10-3 and TRBJ1-5; D is ambiguous. The germline V and J ends were trimmed by 6 bases and 7 bases, with 7 bases remaining between them. The germline V gene encodes CDR1 ENHRY and CDR2 SYGVKD. The CDR3 is made up of 11 amino acids. CDR3 nucleotide sequence: TGTGCCATCAGCCGCGGGCAGCCCCAGCATTTT. It encodes CAISRGQPQHF.